Below, one T cell receptor (beta chain) is given with its context. The sample belongs to a study of PD-L1 blockade in urothelial cancer. Profiled with immunoSEQ multiplex PCR; TCRdb holds only in-frame clones, not every one. Found here are roughly 63,000 clones, 81% of them singletons; the top ten hold 2.5% to 4%. CDR1 and CDR2 (germline): LNHDA, SQIVND (reference sequence). The CDR3 totals 16 residues. The ends were cut back, 5 bases at V and 1 base at J, with 16 bases in the middle. The sample's time point: pretreatment peripheral blood. The rearrangement links TRBV19 to TRBJ2-3, with D possibly matching TRBD1 (5 bases). The starting material was PBMCs, obtained around atezolizumab (anti-PD-L1) treatment. This sequence originates from a man in his sixties or seventies with urothelial cancer. Written as DNA, the CDR3 is TGTGCCAGTAGTTCCCTCAAGATGGGGCGCACAGATACGCAGTATTTT. Amino acids: CASSSLKMGRTDTQYF. The entire variable domain, with the rest obtained from reference TRBV19 and TRBJ2-3, is as follows: DGGITQSPKYLFRKEGQNVTLSCEQNLNHDAMYWYRQDPGQGLRLIYYSQIVNDFQKGDIAEGYSVSREKKESFPLTVTSAQKNPTAFYLCASSSLKMGRTDTQYFGPGTRLTVL.